These T cell receptor beta chains were read from a single sample in a study of regulatory T cells in long-lasting Graves disease. Each CDR3 protein gets one entry after TCRdb re-called the multiplex PCR reads with MiXCR. The sample lists a few hundred thousand distinct CDR3 sequences; about 13% were seen once. The same sample was also used in a study of T cells in Graves' hyperthyroidism and ophthalmopathy.

The specimen comprised peripheral blood mononuclear cells (PBMCs), sampled at new diagnosis, from a patient treated with antithyroid drugs. The receptors were sampled from a man aged 30 to 39 with Graves disease. Both conserved end residues are part of each CDR3. Fields, in order: J gene, clone size, D gene, V gene, CDR3 DNA, CDR3 protein. D genes are given only for firm matches. Size values are once, few and many counts, or a class for expanded clones, and some rows have none.

j_gene: TRBJ1-1; abundance: many; d_gene: NA; v_gene: TRBV15; CDR3nt: TGTGCCACCAGCGGCCAGGGCCCGGGGGCTTTCTTT; CDR3aa: CATSGQGPGAFF
j_gene: TRBJ2-7; abundance: many; d_gene: NA; v_gene: TRBV28; CDR3nt: TGTGCCAGCAGTTATACAGGCTACGAGCAGTACTTC; CDR3aa: CASSYTGYEQYF
j_gene: TRBJ1-2; abundance: few; d_gene: NA; v_gene: TRBV2; CDR3nt: TGTGCCAGCAGGGCACTGACAGTTTATGGCTACACCTTC; CDR3aa: CASRALTVYGYTF
j_gene: TRBJ1-1; abundance: many; d_gene: NA; v_gene: TRBV27; CDR3nt: TGTGCCAGCACCCCGGCGGGTCTAGGGAACACTGAAGCTTTCTTT; CDR3aa: CASTPAGLGNTEAFF
j_gene: TRBJ2-3; abundance: NA; d_gene: TRBD2; v_gene: TRBV3-1; CDR3nt: TGTGCCAGCAGCCAGGCTATGACTAGCGGGAGCACAGATACGCAGTATTTT; CDR3aa: CASSQAMTSGSTDTQYF
j_gene: TRBJ2-5; abundance: many; d_gene: NA; v_gene: TRBV20-1; CDR3nt: TGCAGTGCTTGCCGGACAGAGCAAGAGACCCAGTACTTC; CDR3aa: CSACRTEQETQYF
j_gene: TRBJ1-5; abundance: many; d_gene: NA; v_gene: TRBV2; CDR3nt: TGTGCCAGCAGCCCGGGACACCATAGCAATCAGCCCCAGCATTTT; CDR3aa: CASSPGHHSNQPQHF
j_gene: TRBJ2-7; abundance: NA; d_gene: TRBD2; v_gene: TRBV5-1; CDR3nt: TGCGCCAGCAGCCCTGGACTAGCGGGAGCCCCTCTCTTCGAGCAGTACTTC; CDR3aa: CASSPGLAGAPLFEQYF
j_gene: TRBJ2-5; abundance: many; d_gene: TRBD2; v_gene: TRBV2; CDR3nt: TGTGCCAGCCCTACTGGGACTAGCCGGGAGACCCAGTACTTC; CDR3aa: CASPTGTSRETQYF
j_gene: TRBJ2-1; abundance: many; d_gene: NA; v_gene: TRBV20-1; CDR3nt: TGCAGTGCTAGAGTCGGTAATGGGAATGAGCAGTTCTTC; CDR3aa: CSARVGNGNEQFF
j_gene: TRBJ2-7; abundance: many; d_gene: TRBD2; v_gene: TRBV5-1; CDR3nt: TGCGCCAGCAGCTCCATAGCGGGAGGGCACTTCGAGCAGTACTTC; CDR3aa: CASSSIAGGHFEQYF
j_gene: TRBJ2-1; abundance: few; d_gene: TRBD2; v_gene: TRBV27; CDR3nt: TGTGCCAGCTGTCCACTAGCGGGAGTAGGCGAGCAGTTCTTC; CDR3aa: CASCPLAGVGEQFF
j_gene: TRBJ2-2; abundance: many; d_gene: TRBD2; v_gene: TRBV20-1; CDR3nt: TGCAGTGTCGACCCTAGCGGGAGGGACACCGGGGAGCTGTTTTTT; CDR3aa: CSVDPSGRDTGELFF
j_gene: TRBJ2-7; abundance: NA; d_gene: TRBD1; v_gene: TRBV12-3/TRBV12-4; CDR3nt: TGTGCCAGCAGTCTCTCCGGGACAGGGACCCACGAGCAGTACTTC; CDR3aa: CASSLSGTGTHEQYF
j_gene: TRBJ2-2; abundance: NA; d_gene: NA; v_gene: TRBV7-8; CDR3nt: TGTGCCAGCTCACCAAGTGGCAACTCGAACACCGGGGAGCTGTTTTTT; CDR3aa: CASSPSGNSNTGELFF
j_gene: TRBJ2-3; abundance: few; d_gene: NA; v_gene: TRBV13; CDR3nt: TGTACCAGCAGCTTAACGGACACAGATACGCAGTATTTT; CDR3aa: CTSSLTDTDTQYF
j_gene: TRBJ2-3; abundance: many; d_gene: NA; v_gene: TRBV12-5; CDR3nt: TGTGCTAGTGGTTTGGCCAGGACAGATACGCAGTATTTT; CDR3aa: CASGLARTDTQYF
j_gene: TRBJ1-4; abundance: many; d_gene: NA; v_gene: TRBV5-1; CDR3nt: TGCGCCAGCAGCTTTAGAGGGGATTCTAATGAAAAACTGTTTTTT; CDR3aa: CASSFRGDSNEKLFF
j_gene: TRBJ1-2; abundance: many; d_gene: NA; v_gene: TRBV12-3/TRBV12-4; CDR3nt: TGTGCCAGCCGATATAGTGTAGGGCAAGGCTACACCTTC; CDR3aa: CASRYSVGQGYTF
j_gene: TRBJ2-3; abundance: NA; d_gene: TRBD1; v_gene: TRBV9; CDR3nt: TGTGCCAGCAGCATCCGGGACAGGGAGGCAGATACGCAGTATTTT; CDR3aa: CASSIRDREADTQYF
j_gene: TRBJ1-4; abundance: few; d_gene: NA; v_gene: TRBV10-1; CDR3nt: TGCGCCAGCAGTGAAACGACCAAACTGTTTTTT; CDR3aa: CASSETTKLFF
j_gene: TRBJ2-2; abundance: NA; d_gene: NA; v_gene: TRBV11-2; CDR3nt: TGTGCCAGCAGCACCCTTAGGAACCCCGGGGAGCTGTTTTTT; CDR3aa: CASSTLRNPGELFF
j_gene: TRBJ1-1; abundance: few; d_gene: TRBD1; v_gene: TRBV9; CDR3nt: TGTGCCAGCAGCCTCGACAGGGTTGCAGGCACTGAAGCTTTCTTT; CDR3aa: CASSLDRVAGTEAFF
j_gene: TRBJ1-1; abundance: few; d_gene: TRBD1; v_gene: TRBV27; CDR3nt: TGTGCCAGCAGCCTCCCCGGGACAGAGAACACTGAAGCTTTCTTT; CDR3aa: CASSLPGTENTEAFF
j_gene: TRBJ2-1; abundance: NA; d_gene: NA; v_gene: TRBV6-1; CDR3nt: TGTGCCAGCAGTGATACCCCAGGGATTCTGCAGTTCTTC; CDR3aa: CASSDTPGILQFF
j_gene: TRBJ1-2; abundance: few; d_gene: NA; v_gene: TRBV19; CDR3nt: TGTGCCAGTAGTACGCTCATGGACAGCCGGCCGCGCAGCTACACCTTC; CDR3aa: CASSTLMDSRPRSYTF
j_gene: TRBJ2-7; abundance: few; d_gene: NA; v_gene: TRBV4-2; CDR3nt: TGTGCCAAGTCGGAGCATGGCTACGAGCAGTACTTC; CDR3aa: CAKSEHGYEQYF
j_gene: TRBJ2-7; abundance: many; d_gene: TRBD1; v_gene: TRBV10-3; CDR3nt: TGTGCCATCAGTATAGGACAGGGGGATGAGCAGTACTTC; CDR3aa: CAISIGQGDEQYF
j_gene: TRBJ2-5; abundance: many; d_gene: NA; v_gene: TRBV18; CDR3nt: TGTGCCAGCTCACCAAGTAGAGAGACCCAGTACTTC; CDR3aa: CASSPSRETQYF
j_gene: TRBJ1-1; abundance: many; d_gene: TRBD1; v_gene: TRBV2; CDR3nt: TGTGCCAGCAAAGCGGGACAGGGGATGAACACTGAAGCTTTCTTT; CDR3aa: CASKAGQGMNTEAFF
j_gene: TRBJ1-4; abundance: many; d_gene: NA; v_gene: TRBV3-1; CDR3nt: TGTGCCAGCAGCCAAGATCTTGTAGGAAAACTGTTTTTT; CDR3aa: CASSQDLVGKLFF
j_gene: TRBJ2-5; abundance: many; d_gene: TRBD2; v_gene: TRBV7-2; CDR3nt: TGTGCCAGCAGCTTAGACCTAGCGGGAGTTGGTGAGACCCAGTACTTC; CDR3aa: CASSLDLAGVGETQYF
j_gene: TRBJ2-5; abundance: few; d_gene: TRBD2; v_gene: TRBV20-1; CDR3nt: TGCAGTGCTAGAGCACCAGCGGGAATTGCAGAGACCCAGTACTTC; CDR3aa: CSARAPAGIAETQYF
j_gene: TRBJ1-5; abundance: many; d_gene: NA; v_gene: TRBV5-6; CDR3nt: TGTGCCAGCAGCTTGGGACCGGGGGCAAGCCAGCCCCAGCATTTT; CDR3aa: CASSLGPGASQPQHF
j_gene: TRBJ2-3; abundance: few; d_gene: TRBD2; v_gene: TRBV9; CDR3nt: TGTGCCAGCAGCGTATACGCCGGACTAGCGGGAGACGCAGATACGCAGTATTTT; CDR3aa: CASSVYAGLAGDADTQYF
j_gene: TRBJ2-3; abundance: few; d_gene: NA; v_gene: TRBV18; CDR3nt: TGTGCCAGCTCACCTCCTTTTGAGGGAGGTTCCACAGATACGCAGTATTTT; CDR3aa: CASSPPFEGGSTDTQYF
j_gene: TRBJ2-6; abundance: NA; d_gene: NA; v_gene: TRBV6-1; CDR3nt: TGTGCCAGCAAGGTCGTGGGGGACTCTGGGGCCAACGTCCTGACTTTC; CDR3aa: CASKVVGDSGANVLTF
j_gene: TRBJ2-4; abundance: once; d_gene: TRBD1; v_gene: TRBV5-6; CDR3nt: TGTGCCAGCAGCTTATGGGGACAGCTAGCCAAAAACATTCAGTACTTC; CDR3aa: CASSLWGQLAKNIQYF
j_gene: TRBJ2-7; abundance: many; d_gene: TRBD2; v_gene: TRBV6-2/TRBV6-3; CDR3nt: TGTGCCAGCAGCCTGACTAGCTCGGTCAACGAGCAGTACTTC; CDR3aa: CASSLTSSVNEQYF
j_gene: TRBJ2-1; abundance: NA; d_gene: TRBD2; v_gene: TRBV12-3/TRBV12-4; CDR3nt: TGTGCCATCCAGGCTAGCGGGACTCATTCCTACAATGAGCAGTTCTTC; CDR3aa: CAIQASGTHSYNEQFF
j_gene: TRBJ1-4; abundance: few; d_gene: NA; v_gene: TRBV2; CDR3nt: TGTGCCAGCAGTGTTTATGGGGGGCAGGGTGAAAAACTGTTTTTT; CDR3aa: CASSVYGGQGEKLFF
j_gene: TRBJ2-5; abundance: few; d_gene: NA; v_gene: TRBV5-1; CDR3nt: TGCGCCAGCAGCTTGGATGGGTGGAGGGCCCAGTACTTC; CDR3aa: CASSLDGWRAQYF
j_gene: TRBJ2-7; abundance: many; d_gene: TRBD1; v_gene: TRBV28; CDR3nt: TGTGCCAGCAGTTTATACCCGGGACAGGGGCCGGGGAACGAGCAGTACTTC; CDR3aa: CASSLYPGQGPGNEQYF
j_gene: TRBJ2-2; abundance: many; d_gene: NA; v_gene: TRBV27; CDR3nt: TGTGCCAGCAGTTTTTGGCCCGGGGAGCTGTTTTTT; CDR3aa: CASSFWPGELFF
j_gene: TRBJ1-2; abundance: many; d_gene: NA; v_gene: TRBV6-1; CDR3nt: TGTGCCAGCAGCCCCCGAGGGTTCGGCTACACCTTC; CDR3aa: CASSPRGFGYTF
j_gene: TRBJ2-7; abundance: many; d_gene: NA; v_gene: TRBV27; CDR3nt: TGTGCCAGCAGTCCCCTGAGTGGGCTGGAGCAGTACTTC; CDR3aa: CASSPLSGLEQYF
j_gene: TRBJ2-7; abundance: many; d_gene: TRBD1; v_gene: TRBV29-1; CDR3nt: TGCAGCGCCATGGGACAGGGGAGCTCCTACGAGCAGTACTTC; CDR3aa: CSAMGQGSSYEQYF
j_gene: TRBJ2-3; abundance: many; d_gene: TRBD2; v_gene: TRBV20-1; CDR3nt: TGCAGTGCTAGTGACGCTAGCGGCCCCATAAGTGCTAGCACAGATACGCAGTATTTT; CDR3aa: CSASDASGPISASTDTQYF
j_gene: TRBJ2-1; abundance: NA; d_gene: TRBD1; v_gene: TRBV24-1; CDR3nt: TGTGCCACCAGTGAGGTAGAGACAGGGTCCAATGAGCAGTTCTTC; CDR3aa: CATSEVETGSNEQFF
j_gene: TRBJ2-2; abundance: NA; d_gene: TRBD1; v_gene: TRBV6-1; CDR3nt: TGTGCCACAATGTACAGGGGACGCGACACCGGGGAGCTGTTTTTT; CDR3aa: CATMYRGRDTGELFF
j_gene: TRBJ1-5; abundance: few; d_gene: NA; v_gene: TRBV4-1; CDR3nt: TGTGCCAGCAGCCAAGATCGGTTGGGGGACTATCAGCCCCAGCATTTT; CDR3aa: CASSQDRLGDYQPQHF
j_gene: TRBJ1-4; abundance: NA; d_gene: NA; v_gene: TRBV7-9; CDR3nt: TGTGCCAGCACTTTCGGGGGGGGAGATGAAAAACTGTTTTTT; CDR3aa: CASTFGGGDEKLFF
j_gene: TRBJ1-2; abundance: many; d_gene: TRBD1; v_gene: TRBV11-2; CDR3nt: TGTGCCAGCAGCCCCGTGGTCGGACAGGGGGCGGGTGGCTACACCTTC; CDR3aa: CASSPVVGQGAGGYTF
j_gene: TRBJ2-1; abundance: many; d_gene: NA; v_gene: TRBV7-2; CDR3nt: TGTGCCAGCAGCTTAGTGTCGCAGGGTTGGAATGAGCAGTTCTTC; CDR3aa: CASSLVSQGWNEQFF
j_gene: TRBJ2-7; abundance: NA; d_gene: NA; v_gene: TRBV7-3; CDR3nt: TGTGCCAGCAGCCTGGGTGGTCACCTAGAGGGCGAGCAGTACTTC; CDR3aa: CASSLGGHLEGEQYF
j_gene: TRBJ2-7; abundance: NA; d_gene: TRBD1; v_gene: TRBV12-3/TRBV12-4; CDR3nt: TGTGCCAGCTCCATCGGACAGGGGGTCTACGAGCAGTACTTC; CDR3aa: CASSIGQGVYEQYF
j_gene: TRBJ2-1; abundance: many; d_gene: TRBD1; v_gene: TRBV11-2; CDR3nt: TGTGCCAGCAGCTTAGCCCCGGGACAGGTCAATAGCAATGAGCAGTTCTTC; CDR3aa: CASSLAPGQVNSNEQFF
j_gene: TRBJ1-4; abundance: few; d_gene: TRBD1; v_gene: TRBV29-1; CDR3nt: TGCAGCGCCGGGACAGGGAGAAAAGAAAAACTGTTTTTT; CDR3aa: CSAGTGRKEKLFF
j_gene: TRBJ1-1; abundance: many; d_gene: NA; v_gene: TRBV28; CDR3nt: TGTGCCAGCACAAACGGGGCATACGCTTTCTTT; CDR3aa: CASTNGAYAFF